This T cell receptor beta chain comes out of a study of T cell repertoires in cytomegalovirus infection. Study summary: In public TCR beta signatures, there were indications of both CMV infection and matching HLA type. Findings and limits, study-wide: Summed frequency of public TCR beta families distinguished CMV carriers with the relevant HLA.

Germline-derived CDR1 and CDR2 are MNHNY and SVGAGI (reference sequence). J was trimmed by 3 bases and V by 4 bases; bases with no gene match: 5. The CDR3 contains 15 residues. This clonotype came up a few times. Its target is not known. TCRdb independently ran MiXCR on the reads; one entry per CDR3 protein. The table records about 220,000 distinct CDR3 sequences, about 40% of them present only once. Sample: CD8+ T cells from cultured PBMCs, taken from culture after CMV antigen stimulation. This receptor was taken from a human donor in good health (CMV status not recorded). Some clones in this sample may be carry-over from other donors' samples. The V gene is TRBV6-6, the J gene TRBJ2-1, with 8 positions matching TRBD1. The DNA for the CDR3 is TGTGCCAGCAGTTCCCAGACAGGGGTCTACAATGAGCAGTTCTTC. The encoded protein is CASSSQTGVYNEQFF.